Included here is one TCR beta chain sequence, with context. Its antigen is undetermined. These data originate in a study of T cell responses to AZD1222 COVID-19 vaccine. The study, taken as a whole, reports: Researchers report vaccine-associated CD4 TCRs spanning spike, with dominance at 160-218 and 743-854.

The CDR3 is made up of 13 amino acids. Germline V gene sequence: CDR1 SGHKS, CDR2 YYEKEE (reference sequence). V was clipped by 1 base and J by 4 bases, with 7 bases between them. Profiling relied on immunoSEQ multiplex PCR, and the TCRdb table lists in-frame clones only, not all of them. This table has approximately 60,000 clones, less than 90% appearing once. The chain combines TRBV5-5 with TRBJ2-3; D call uncertain. Sequencing was performed on peripheral blood, taken on day 0 of AZD1222 vaccination. The receptor was isolated from an adult in good health. The CDR3, as DNA: TGTGCCAGCAGCTTGACTTCTGCAGATACGCAGTATTTT. It specifies CASSLTSADTQYF.